Each of the 15 T cell receptor beta chains below was sequenced from the same sample in a study of blood T cell repertoires in COVID-19. Sequencing was performed with immunoSEQ multiplex PCR; in TCRdb, only in-frame clones are kept and a portion is missing. The repertoire includes hundreds of thousands of clones, more than 85% of them detected once, and 0.9% to 1.2% sits in the top ten. The sample taken for sequencing was PBMCs or T cells enriched from blood (not recorded which). These receptors were obtained from a woman aged 25 to 45 who had recovered from COVID-19.

The chain couples TRBV28 to TRBJ2-2; weak D call: TRBD1 (7 bases). Per the germline V gene, CDR1 is MDHEN and CDR2 is SYDVKM. The CDR3 is 18 amino acids. Trimming shortened V by 2 bases and J by 4 bases, and 20 bases separated the two germline ends. Written as DNA, the CDR3 is TGTGCCAGCAGTTTAAACCAGGGGGGCATTTTGGTCACCGGGGAGCTGTTTTTT. Translation gives CASSLNQGGILVTGELFF.

The chain couples TRBV12-3 or TRBV12-4 to TRBJ1-1; no clear D gene. V lost 6 bases and J lost 4, with 12 bases in between. This CDR3 spans 13 amino acids. The CDR3 sequence is CASSPWLSTEAFF. The CDR3, as DNA: TGTGCCAGCAGCCCCTGGTTGAGCACTGAAGCTTTCTTT.

V is TRBV6-1 and J is TRBJ2-1; 7 bases line up with TRBD2. Losses at the gene ends were 1 base for V and 3 bases for J; bases not matched to a gene: 0. Germline V gives CDR1 MNHNS, CDR2 SASEGT. This CDR3 spans 14 amino acids. The CDR3 sequence is CASSEGGGYNEQFF. DNA for the CDR3: TGTGCCAGCAGTGAAGGGGGGGGCTACAATGAGCAGTTCTTC.

This clone was detected a few times. The chain couples TRBV19 to TRBJ1-6; maybe TRBD1 (5 bases). V was pared by 3 bases and J by 9 bases, with 15 bases between. The CDR3 is 15 amino acids. Germline values: CDR1 LNHDA, CDR2 SQIVND (reference sequence). Here the CDR3 DNA reads TGTGCCAGTAGTATGGCAGGGTTAAAATCTTCACCCCTCCACTTT. Its protein product is CASSMAGLKSSPLHF.

The chain joins TRBV19 to TRBJ2-3; 8 nucleotides align to TRBD2. The V gene's germline CDR1 is LNHDA and CDR2 SQIVND (reference sequence). The trim removed 3 bases at V and 1 base at J, leaving 9 bases unmatched. The CDR3 has 17 residues. CDR3 loop: CASSIGGLALRTDTQYF. In nucleotides, the CDR3 is TGTGCCAGTAGTATCGGAGGACTAGCCCTACGCACAGATACGCAGTATTTT.

This chain uses TRBV2 with TRBJ1-6, with a possible D match to TRBD1 (5 bases). The CDR3 extends over 15 amino acids. With 3 bases removed from V and 1 base from J, the gap between germline ends came to 7 bases. CDR1 is SNHLY and CDR2 is FYNNEI in the germline V gene. The CDR3, as DNA: TGTGCCAGCAGTGATAGGGGTTCCTATAATTCACCCCTCCACTTT. Its protein is CASSDRGSYNSPLHF.

The chain joins TRBV19 to TRBJ1-5, with TRBD1 matching 9 bases. This CDR3 is 17 amino acids long. The V and J ends lost 7 bases and 4 bases, in that order; junction bases with no gene match: 14. Germline V CDR1 and CDR2: LNHDA, SQIVND (reference sequence). The CDR3, as DNA: TGTGCCAGTACCCACAAGGGACAGGGTGAAGTGAATCAGCCCCAGCATTTT. Translation gives CASTHKGQGEVNQPQHF.

This chain uses TRBV3-1 (or the pseudogene TRBV3-2) with TRBJ2-5; D is undetermined. Germline CDR1 and CDR2: LGHDT and YNNKEL (reference sequence). V was trimmed by 0 bases and J by 6 bases, leaving 14 bases between them. The CDR3 spans 15 residues. The CDR3 sequence is CASSQDQAAFQTQYF. CDR3 sequence (DNA): TGTGCCAGCAGCCAAGATCAGGCAGCCTTTCAGACCCAGTACTTC.

V and J are TRBV10-1 and TRBJ1-4, with no clear D. CDR1 is WNHNN, CDR2 SYGVQD, per germline (reference sequence). The CDR3 sequence is 14 residues long. V was trimmed by 7 bases and J by 8 bases, leaving 17 bases between them. The CDR3 here is CASTEGPLLEKLFF. The CDR3 DNA reads TGCGCCAGCACCGAGGGCCCCCTTTTGGAAAAACTGTTTTTT.

V is TRBV3-1 (or the pseudogene TRBV3-2) and J is TRBJ2-2, with D unresolved. Germline loops: CDR1 LGHDT, CDR2 YNNKEL (reference sequence). The ends were cut back, 3 bases at V and 3 bases at J, with 5 bases in the middle. The CDR3 spans 13 residues. CDR3 bases: TGTGCCAGCAGCCACCTAGACACCGGGGAGCTGTTTTTT. Protein: CASSHLDTGELFF.

This clone has a single count. The V gene is TRBV5-6, the J gene TRBJ1-1; D not certain. V was trimmed by 7 bases and J by 1 base, leaving 8 bases between them. Germline CDR1 is SGHDT and CDR2 is YYEEEE. The CDR3 is 12 amino acids. The CDR3 reads CASERGNTEAFF. The CDR3 nucleotides are TGTGCCAGCGAACGGGGGAACACTGAAGCTTTCTTT.

This sequence joins TRBV2 and TRBJ2-3, with D possibly TRBD2 on 6 matching bases. The CDR3 totals 15 residues. Trimming removed 4 bases from V and 2 bases from J, with 13 bases in between. The germline V gene encodes CDR1 SNHLY and CDR2 FYNNEI. The CDR3 DNA reads as TGTGCCAGCAGTGTCCGGCGGGGAGTCACAGATACGCAGTATTTT. Amino acids: CASSVRRGVTDTQYF.

The V gene is TRBV6-4, the J gene TRBJ1-3; the match to TRBD1 covers 8 bases. This CDR3 has 17 amino acids. Germline V gives CDR1 MRHNA, CDR2 SNTAGT. The ends lost 6 bases at V and 3 bases at J; junction bases unmatched: 13. CDR3 DNA sequence: TGTGCCAGCAGCCAGTTCGCCTTTGGGACAGGTGGAAACACCATATATTTT. Protein sequence: CASSQFAFGTGGNTIYF.

This rearrangement joins TRBV4-3 to TRBJ2-5; 11 bases agree with TRBD1. This CDR3 region has 16 residues. With V trimmed by 4 bases and J by 4 bases, 8 bases remained unmatched. CDR1 and CDR2 (germline): LGHNA, YSLEER. Written as DNA, the CDR3 is TGCGCCAGCAGCCGTGGACGGGACAGGGGGATAGAGACCCAGTACTTC. Its translation is CASSRGRDRGIETQYF.

The genes are TRBV11-2 and TRBJ2-1, with unresolved D. Looked up from germline, CDR1 is SGHAT and CDR2 is FQNNGV. The CDR3 covers 13 residues. Trimming removed 4 bases from V and 2 bases from J, with 6 bases in between. The CDR3 bases are TGTGCCAGCAGCTCGGGTCCCTACAATGAGCAGTTCTTC. As protein: CASSSGPYNEQFF.